This T cell receptor beta chain derives from a study of Ad26.COV2.S vaccination and SARS-CoV-2 variants. In the study overall: Once or twice, 56 days apart, Ad26.COV2.S was delivered intramuscularly.

Treatment noted: roughly 19 received Ad26.COV2.S at low or high dose, single or two shots; 5 received placebo; per-sample allocation not given. Specimen acquisition occurred on day 63 following the initial vaccine or placebo injection. Comments on this clone: Its cognate antigen is unknown.

This CDR3 is built from 16 residues. Trimming stripped 4 bases from V and 4 bases from J, with 20 bases between. Looked up from germline, CDR1 is LGHDT and CDR2 is YNNKEL (reference sequence). Generated by immunoSEQ multiplex PCR, the TCRdb table keeps only in-frame clones and is missing some. The sample has 440,000 or so clones; about nine tenths are singletons. Findings and caveats of the study: Analyses that measured TCR breadth and depth may have underestimated total T cell responses. Spike-specific TCR breadth was greater in vaccine than placebo recipients.

The TCR was taken from a person aged 18-65 years who received the Ad26.COV2.S COVID-19 vaccine or a placebo. The rearrangement uses TRBV3-1 (or the pseudogene TRBV3-2) and TRBJ2-7; D might be TRBD2 (5 bases). Specimen: peripheral blood, collected in a trial of Ad26.COV2.S vaccine versus placebo. Here the CDR3 reads CASSRRGPRPLYEQYF. CDR3 DNA: TGTGCCAGCAGCCGACGGGGTCCCCGTCCCTTATACGAGCAGTACTTC.